The source of this TCR beta chain is a study of blood T cell repertoires in COVID-19. Study summary: The United States, Italy and Spain supplied acute and convalescent COVID-19 samples. The cDNA or gDNA used as material had been derived from T cells, B-cell-depleted T cells, or PBMCs.

This CDR3 has 14 amino acids. The J segment lost 4 bases and the V segment lost 4 bases, leaving 4 bases of the junction unmatched. Germline CDR1 SGHDT, CDR2 YYEEEE. Authors' analysis steps: Reference gene primer amplification in the assay estimated nucleated cell counts. The method was immunoSEQ multiplex PCR; TCRdb's version includes in-frame clones alone and lacks a portion of them. Clone size and the V and J calls come from that table; the DNA yielded D and trimming. Altogether around 80,000 clones are present, over 75% being singletons, with the ten largest covering roughly 12%. This clonotype was sampled from a man of 80 years or more with acute or convalescent COVID-19. The V and J genes are TRBV5-6 and TRBJ2-3; 9 bases fit TRBD1. The sequenced sample consisted of peripheral blood. The CDR3, as DNA: TGTGCCAGCAGCCCAGGGACAGGGTCAGATACGCAGTATTTT. Its translation: CASSPGTGSDTQYF.